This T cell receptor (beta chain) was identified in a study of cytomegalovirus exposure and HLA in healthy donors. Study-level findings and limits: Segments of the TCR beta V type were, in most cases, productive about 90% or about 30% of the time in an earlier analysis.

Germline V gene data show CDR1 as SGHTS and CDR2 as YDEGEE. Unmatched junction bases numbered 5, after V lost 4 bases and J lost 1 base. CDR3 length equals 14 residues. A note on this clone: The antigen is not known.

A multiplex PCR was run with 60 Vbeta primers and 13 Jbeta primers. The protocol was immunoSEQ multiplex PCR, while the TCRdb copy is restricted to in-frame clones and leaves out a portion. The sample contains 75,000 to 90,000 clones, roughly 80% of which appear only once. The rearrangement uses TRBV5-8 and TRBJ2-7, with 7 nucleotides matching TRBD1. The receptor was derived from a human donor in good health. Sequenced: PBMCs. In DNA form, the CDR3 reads TGTGCCAGCAGCCTCACAGGGGAGTCCTACGAGCAGTACTTC. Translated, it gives CASSLTGESYEQYF.